A single sample is the source of the 31 T cell receptor beta chains below, sequenced in a study of T cell responses to AZD1222 COVID-19 vaccine. Assay: immunoSEQ multiplex PCR; the TCRdb copy retains only in-frame clones and omits some. This table holds nearly 95,000 clones, approximately 92% found once. The source material was peripheral blood, sampled 28 days after the second AZD1222 dose. The receptors shown here come from an adult who received the AZD1222 COVID-19 vaccine.

V and J are TRBV7-2 and TRBJ2-7, with 8 bases aligning to TRBD2. The CDR3 runs 14 residues. V was pared by 1 base and J by 4 bases, with 3 bases of the junction left unmatched. The V gene's germline CDR1 is SGHTA and CDR2 FQGNSA. The CDR3 is CASSLVREGYEQYF. The CDR3 DNA is TGTGCCAGCAGCTTAGTCCGGGAGGGGTACGAGCAGTACTTC.

The genes are TRBV5-1 and TRBJ2-3, with 14 bases aligning to TRBD2. CDR3 size: 16 residues. Looked up from germline, CDR1 is SGHRS and CDR2 is YFSETQ. The V segment lost 4 bases and the J segment 3 bases; nucleotides outside the gene matches: 4. The CDR3 region has the DNA TGCGCCAGCAGCGGGACTAGCGGGAGCGGGACAGATACGCAGTATTTT. Protein product: CASSGTSGSGTDTQYF.

V usage is TRBV4-1 and J usage is TRBJ2-7; tentative D call: TRBD2 (5 bases). V was pared by 1 base and J by 2 bases, with 9 bases between. Germline CDR1 MGHRA, CDR2 YSYEKL. This CDR3 is 14 amino acids long. CDR3 region: CASSQGTFAYEQYF. DNA of the CDR3: TGCGCCAGCAGCCAAGGGACTTTCGCCTACGAGCAGTACTTC.

This chain uses TRBV5-1 with TRBJ1-2; D is unresolved. Looked up from germline, CDR1 is SGHRS and CDR2 is YFSETQ. Trimming shortened V by 0 bases and J by 6 bases, and 9 bases separated the two germline ends. The CDR3 sequence is 13 residues long. The CDR3 DNA reads as TGCGCCAGCAGCTTGGATTTTGGGGATGGCTACACCTTC. Translated, it gives CASSLDFGDGYTF.

The chain links TRBV10-3 to TRBJ2-5; D is uncertain. The CDR3 length is 13 residues. The germline V and J ends were trimmed by 7 bases and 0 bases, with 9 bases remaining between them. Germline V gene lookup returns CDR1 ENHRY and CDR2 SYGVKD. CDR3 amino acids: CAITPSDQETQYF. CDR3 nucleotide sequence: TGTGCCATCACCCCCAGCGACCAAGAGACCCAGTACTTC.

The V gene is TRBV2, the J gene TRBJ1-1; the D is unclear. Trimming stripped 4 bases from V and 2 bases from J, with 8 bases between. Germline CDR1 reads SNHLY; CDR2 reads FYNNEI. The CDR3 loop spans 13 amino acids. CDR3 loop: CASSAEGNTEAFF. The CDR3 DNA sequence: TGTGCCAGCAGTGCTGAAGGAAACACTGAAGCTTTCTTT.

Here the CDR3 DNA reads TGTGCTAGTGGGGGGGACAGGGTGAACACTGAAGCTTTCTTT. It specifies CASGGDRVNTEAFF. The genes are TRBV12-5 and TRBJ1-1; 9 bases are a match to TRBD1. The CDR3 covers 14 residues. The junction had 2 bases not matched to a gene; V was cut back by 6 bases and J by 0 bases. Germline CDR1 and CDR2: LGHNT and FRNRAP.

The chain links TRBV7-9 to TRBJ2-3; D is undetermined. The CDR3 is 15 residues long. V was trimmed by 5 bases and J by 2 bases, leaving 14 bases between them. Germline CDR1 and CDR2: SEHNR and FQNEAQ (reference sequence). The CDR3 DNA sequence: TGTGCCAGCAGCGGATGGGAAGGGAACACAGATACGCAGTATTTT. Its translation is CASSGWEGNTDTQYF.

The J gene is TRBJ2-1, the V gene TRBV6-5; D is possibly TRBD1 (6 bases). Germline V gives CDR1 MNHEY, CDR2 SVGAGI. This CDR3 region has 15 residues. The V and J ends lost 2 bases and 4 bases respectively, with 12 bases between them. The CDR3 spells CASSYQQGLYNEQFF. The CDR3 region has the DNA TGTGCCAGCAGTTACCAGCAGGGGCTATACAATGAGCAGTTCTTC.

The chain joins TRBV21-1 to TRBJ2-3; no DNA check was done on the table's D call, TRBD2. TRBV21-1 is designated a pseudogene. CDR3 length: 17 amino acids. The CDR3 DNA reads as TGTGCCAGCAGCAAAGCGGGCGGGAGCGAAAGCACAGATACGCAGTATTTT. Translation gives CASSKAGGSESTDTQYF.

CDR3 DNA sequence: TGTGCCAGCACTATACTAGCGGGATCGAGCTCCTACAATGAGCAGTTCTTC. Protein product: CASTILAGSSSYNEQFF. The chain recombines TRBV27 with TRBJ2-1; 10 bases map to TRBD2. Losses at the gene ends were 7 bases for V and 0 bases for J; bases not matched to a gene: 9. Germline V lookup: CDR1 MNHEY, CDR2 SMNVEV (reference sequence). The CDR3 contains 17 residues.

CDR3 sequence (DNA): TGTGCCAGCAGCCAAGAGGGACGGATTTCTTGGTATGAGCAGTTCTTC. It yields the protein CASSQEGRISWYEQFF. The V and J genes are TRBV4-2 and TRBJ2-1; D is tentatively TRBD1 or TRBD2 (5 bases each). CDR1 and CDR2 from the germline V gene are LGHNA and YNFKEQ. CDR3 length: 16 amino acids. Trimming stripped 0 bases from V and 8 bases from J, with 17 bases between.

The chain links TRBV2 to TRBJ1-1, with 7 bases identical to TRBD1. Trimming took 6 bases from V and 0 from J; bases not matched to a gene: 7. Germline V gene sequence: CDR1 SNHLY, CDR2 FYNNEI. This CDR3 is built from 15 residues. The CDR3 region is CASREGTVLNTEAFF. The DNA for the CDR3 is TGTGCCAGCAGAGAGGGGACAGTATTGAACACTGAAGCTTTCTTT. The variable domain in full, completed from reference TRBV2 and TRBJ1-1, reads EPEVTQTPSHQVTQMGQEVILRCVPISNHLYFYWYRQILGQKVEFLVSFYNNEISEKSEIFDDQFSVERPDGSNFTLKIRSTKLEDSAMYFCASREGTVLNTEAFFGQGTRLTVV.

This chain uses TRBV7-9 with TRBJ1-4; no clear D gene. Trimming stripped 2 bases from V and 6 bases from J, with 10 bases between. CDR1 is SEHNR, CDR2 FQNEAQ, per germline (reference sequence). This CDR3 comprises 14 residues. The CDR3 region has the DNA TGTGCCAGCAGCTTACGGGGTATCGATGAAAAACTGTTTTTT. Residues: CASSLRGIDEKLFF.

The chain carries TRBV19 and TRBJ1-3; perhaps TRBD1 as D (5 bases). CDR1 and CDR2 from the germline V gene are LNHDA and SQIVND (reference sequence). Trimming removed 5 bases at V and 2 bases at J, with 13 bases between. The CDR3 has 15 amino acids. This CDR3 reads CASSSPGTPGNTIYF. DNA for the CDR3: TGTGCCAGTAGTTCGCCAGGGACCCCTGGAAACACCATATATTTT.

The chain has TRBV15 and TRBJ2-1, with TRBD2 matching over 11 bases. CDR3 length: 17 amino acids. The V segment lost 0 bases and the J segment 5 bases; nucleotides outside the gene matches: 6. Germline-derived CDR1 and CDR2 are LNHNV and YYDKDF (reference sequence). CDR3 in DNA: TGTGCCACCAGCAGAGAGGCCGGGACTAGCGGCAACAATGAGCAGTTCTTC. Its translation: CATSREAGTSGNNEQFF.

The chain recombines TRBV2 with TRBJ1-5; TRBD1 is a possible D gene (5 bases). Germline V CDR1 and CDR2: SNHLY, FYNNEI. Trimming cost V 3 bases and J 6 bases, with 21 bases left between them. The length of the CDR3 is 17 residues. DNA of the CDR3: TGTGCCAGCAGTGAGGCCCTTATCAGGGAATTGAGTCAGCCCCAGCATTTT. Translating it yields CASSEALIRELSQPQHF.

The V gene is TRBV4-1, the J gene TRBJ2-7; no clear D. Germline V CDR1 and CDR2: MGHRA, YSYEKL. The ends were cut back, 0 bases at V and 4 bases at J, with 13 bases in the middle. This CDR3 has 15 amino acids. CDR3 in amino acids: CASSQDQPFGYEQYF. Here the CDR3 DNA reads TGCGCCAGCAGCCAAGACCAACCCTTCGGGTACGAGCAGTACTTC.

The rearrangement uses TRBV29-1 and TRBJ1-3; no firm D call. The CDR3 consists of 15 residues. The V gene lost 6 bases and the J gene lost 2 bases, with 17 bases spanning the gap. CDR1 SQVTM and CDR2 ANQGSEA come from the germline V gene. The DNA for the CDR3 is TGCAGCGTGGATCACGTTAGATACGCTGGAAACACCATATATTTT. The encoded protein is CSVDHVRYAGNTIYF. The entire variable domain, with the rest obtained from reference TRBV29-1 and TRBJ1-3, is as follows: SAVISQKPSRDICQRGTSLTIQCQVDSQVTMMFWYRQQPGQSLTLIATANQGSEATYESGFVIDKFPISRPNLTFSTLTVSNMSPEDSSIYLCSVDHVRYAGNTIYFGEGSWLTVV.

The chain joins TRBV29-1 to TRBJ2-7, with a weak D call TRBD1 (5 bases). CDR1 is SQVTM, CDR2 ANQGSEA, per germline. V lost 6 bases and J lost 2, with 14 bases in between. This CDR3 is built from 13 residues. This CDR3 reads CSVGPGSTYEQYF. In DNA form, the CDR3 reads TGCAGCGTCGGCCCAGGGTCGACCTACGAGCAGTACTTC.

The CDR3 nucleotides are TGTGCCAGTAGTTGGGGGCAGGGTGTTTTTGGCTACACCTTC. This gives the protein CASSWGQGVFGYTF. The genes are TRBV19 and TRBJ1-2, with a possible D match to TRBD1 (6 bases). Trimming pared 5 bases from V and 7 bases from J, leaving 17 bases between. The CDR3 consists of 14 residues. Germline V gene data show CDR1 as LNHDA and CDR2 as SQIVND (reference sequence).

The chain combines TRBV3-1 (or the pseudogene TRBV3-2) with TRBJ2-3, with D perhaps given as TRBD1 or TRBD2 (5 bases each). The V end was cut by 5 bases, the J end by 4 bases, with 19 bases between. Germline V gene sequence: CDR1 LGHDT, CDR2 YNNKEL (reference sequence). There are 16 residues in the CDR3. CDR3 DNA sequence: TGTGCCAGCAGCATACAGGCGGACTTTGCACCAGATACGCAGTATTTT. Translated: CASSIQADFAPDTQYF.

The V call is TRBV7-2, the J call TRBJ2-1, with 7 bases fitting TRBD2. The V gene's germline CDR1 is SGHTA and CDR2 FQGNSA. The V and J ends lost 1 base and 7 bases, in that order; junction bases with no gene match: 7. CDR3 length equals 15 residues. The CDR3 coding sequence is TGTGCCAGCAGCTTAGGTGGGAGGGCCGAGAATGAGCAGTTCTTC. Encoded protein: CASSLGGRAENEQFF. The whole variable domain, filled in from reference TRBV7-2 and TRBJ2-1, reads GAGVSQSPSNKVTEKGKDVELRCDPISGHTALYWYRQSLGQGLEFLIYFQGNSAPDKSGLPSDRFSAERTGGSVSTLTIQRTQQEDSAVYLCASSLGGRAENEQFFGPGTRLTVL.

Only one count was recorded for this clone. The chain is built from TRBV6-5 and TRBJ2-7; 7 bases map to TRBD1. The germline gives CDR1 MNHEY, CDR2 SVGAGI. V shed 2 bases and J 6 bases; nucleotides not matched to a gene: 7. The CDR3 length is 14 residues. The CDR3, as DNA: TGTGCCAGCAGTTACAAGGGGGCAGGCTTCGAGCAGTACTTC. Its protein is CASSYKGAGFEQYF.

The genes are TRBV27 and TRBJ1-5; tentatively, D is TRBD1 (5 bases). CDR3 length: 13 residues. Trimming shortened V by 8 bases and J by 3 bases, and 11 bases separated the two germline ends. Germline CDR1 reads MNHEY; CDR2 reads SMNVEV (reference sequence). The CDR3 DNA sequence: TGTGCCAGCGGGAGGGACGTCAATCAGCCCCAGCATTTT. Its translation: CASGRDVNQPQHF.

V and J are TRBV6-5 and TRBJ2-7; D not certain. In germline, CDR1 is MNHEY, CDR2 SVGAGI. V was pared by 2 bases and J by 2 bases, with 7 bases between. This CDR3 is 13 amino acids long. CDR3 sequence: CASSYNGPYEQYF. The CDR3 coding sequence is TGTGCCAGCAGTTACAACGGACCCTACGAGCAGTACTTC.

The CDR3 region has the DNA TGTGCCAGCAGCTTAATGGTCACTGAAGCTTTCTTT. Translating it yields CASSLMVTEAFF. The V and J genes are TRBV7-9 and TRBJ1-1; D unclear. Per the germline V gene, CDR1 is SEHNR and CDR2 is FQNEAQ (reference sequence). With 2 bases removed from V and 4 bases from J, the gap between germline ends came to 5 bases. The CDR3 runs to 12 residues.

The genes are TRBV19 and TRBJ1-2; D not resolved. V lost 5 bases and J 4 bases, leaving 8 bases between the germline ends. The CDR3 has 12 amino acids. Per the germline V gene, CDR1 is LNHDA and CDR2 is SQIVND (reference sequence). CDR3: CASSRGSYGYTF. The CDR3 coding sequence is TGTGCCAGTAGTCGGGGTTCCTATGGCTACACCTTC.

V usage is TRBV12-3 or TRBV12-4 and J usage is TRBJ1-1; TRBD1 is a possible D gene (5 bases). Between the trimmed V and J ends, which lost 3 bases and 11 bases, there was a span of 10 bases. CDR3 length equals 11 residues. The CDR3 protein is CASSFGSGAFF. The DNA for the CDR3 is TGTGCCAGCAGTTTTGGATCAGGGGCTTTCTTT.

V usage is TRBV6-2 or TRBV6-3 and J usage is TRBJ2-7; D is possibly TRBD1 (6 bases). V shed 2 bases and J shed 0 bases, with 14 bases lying between them. The CDR3 length is 16 residues. The germline gives CDR1 MNHEY, CDR2 SVGEGT. This chain's CDR3 is CASSYLQGAPSYEQYF. For the CDR3, the DNA is TGTGCCAGCAGTTACCTACAGGGAGCTCCCTCCTACGAGCAGTACTTC.

This clone has a single count. This chain uses TRBV16 with TRBJ2-1; 7 positions agree with TRBD1. The J segment lost 4 bases and the V segment lost 0 bases, leaving 6 bases of the junction unmatched. Germline V lookup: CDR1 KGHSY, CDR2 FQNENV. The CDR3 runs to 16 residues. The CDR3 DNA follows: TGTGCCAGCAGCCAATCCGCCGGGACAGAATACAATGAGCAGTTCTTC. Residues: CASSQSAGTEYNEQFF.